These 2 T cell receptor beta chains were sequenced from one sample in a study of T cell changes during pregnancy in multiple sclerosis (dated by TCRdb to the late 2010s). The library was built by means of the immunoSEQ multiplex PCR assay. Sourced from immuneACCESS, this table was stored by TCRdb with only in-frame sequences that have V and J called. A share of the clones is absent; for the studies checked, an unresolved V gene accounts for under half, and the remainder has no known explanation. Within this sample are roughly 48,000 clones, with about 88% of them counted one time only. 1.2% of the sample belongs to the ten largest clones. The sequenced sample was CD4+ T cells from peripheral blood mononuclear cells, obtained in the second trimester of pregnancy. The receptors derive from a female donor with multiple sclerosis, enrolled in a pregnancy study.

The chain combines TRBV5-3 with TRBJ1-5; TRBD1 is a possible D gene (5 bases). TRBV5-3 is filed as an ORF, its function uncertain. The CDR3 contains 21 residues. The germline V and J ends were trimmed by 0 bases and 5 bases, with 30 bases remaining between them. The CDR3: CARSLGCWGRPGGVSDQPQHF. CDR3 nucleotide sequence: TGTGCCAGAAGCTTGGGGTGTTGGGGACGTCCGGGAGGGGTTAGTGATCAGCCCCAGCATTTT.

The V gene is TRBV7-9, the J gene TRBJ2-5; 8 positions agree with TRBD2. V dropped 5 bases and J dropped 5; count of bases not matched to a gene: 4. The germline CDR1 and CDR2 sequences are SEHNR and FQNEAQ (reference sequence). This CDR3 comprises 13 residues. CDR3: CASSLSGTETQYF. The CDR3 DNA reads as TGTGCCAGCAGCCTTAGCGGGACGGAGACCCAGTACTTC.